Presented here are 25 T cell receptor beta chains from one specimen sequenced in a study of technical replicates of blood from several donors. TCRdb's table, derived via immunoSEQ multiplex PCR, lists solely in-frame clones and lacks some. Of about 69,000 clones listed, around 90% are singletons. Sequencing used PBMCs. The receptors derive from a human donor in good health. Some clones in this sample may be carry-over from other donors' samples.

This chain connects TRBV7-9 to TRBJ1-1, with a weak D call TRBD1 (5 bases). V lost 5 bases, J lost 4 bases, and 17 bases lay in between. Germline CDR1 and CDR2: SEHNR and FQNEAQ (reference sequence). The CDR3 extends over 15 amino acids. The CDR3 is CASSRAQGRSTEAFF. In DNA, the CDR3 is TGTGCCAGCAGCCGGGCCCAGGGAAGGAGCACTGAAGCTTTCTTT.

V and J are TRBV13 and TRBJ2-7; 8 bases match TRBD1. The CDR3 loop spans 14 amino acids. V was clipped by 6 bases and J by 2 bases; unmatched bases: 6. Germline values: CDR1 PRHDT, CDR2 FYEKMQ (reference sequence). The CDR3 spells CASRRGQGTYEQYF. CDR3 sequence (DNA): TGTGCCAGCAGACGCGGACAGGGAACCTACGAGCAGTACTTC.

The chain joins TRBV25-1 to TRBJ1-2; 9 nucleotides agree with TRBD1. The trim removed 2 bases at V and 7 bases at J, leaving 5 bases unmatched. CDR1 is MGHDK and CDR2 is SYGVNS in the germline V gene. The CDR3 has 14 residues. CDR3 amino acids: CASSELGTGIGYTF. In nucleotides, the CDR3 is TGTGCCAGCAGTGAACTCGGGACAGGGATTGGCTACACCTTC.

The rearrangement uses TRBV10-3 and TRBJ2-5, with 7 bases fitting TRBD1. Germline trimming cut 7 bases from V and 5 bases from J; bases unmatched to any gene: 7. This CDR3 region has 13 residues. Germline lookup yields CDR1 ENHRY and CDR2 SYGVKD. The CDR3 region is CAIKRQGGETQYF. Here the CDR3 DNA reads TGTGCCATCAAAAGACAGGGTGGGGAGACCCAGTACTTC.

In DNA form, the CDR3 reads TGTGCCAGCAGCCCGGGGGTTTCACAAGTCAGGGAGACCCAGTACTTC. Translation: CASSPGVSQVRETQYF. The chain couples TRBV9 to TRBJ2-5; possibly TRBD2 for D (6 bases). Germline CDR1 SGDLS, CDR2 YYNGEE. This CDR3 has 16 residues. V was shortened by 4 bases and J by 5 bases, with 21 bases between the two germline ends.

This rearrangement joins TRBV7-9 to TRBJ2-3; D perhaps matches TRBD1 (6 bases). Between the trimmed V and J ends, which lost 5 bases and 1 base, there was a span of 13 bases. There are 15 residues in the CDR3. Germline CDR1 reads SEHNR; CDR2 reads FQNEAQ (reference sequence). The DNA of the CDR3 is TGTGCCAGCAGCCGTACAGGGTTCGGCACAGATACGCAGTATTTT. Residues: CASSRTGFGTDTQYF.

The J gene is TRBJ2-2, the V gene TRBV2; 7 positions match TRBD1. V shed 11 bases, J shed 8 bases, and the junction held 26 bases outside the gene matches. Looked up from germline, CDR1 is SNHLY and CDR2 is FYNNEI. The CDR3 has 18 amino acids. This CDR3 is CAVRVRGLLIGLAGELFF. As DNA, the CDR3 is TGTGCCGTAAGGGTTAGGGGGCTTCTAATAGGATTAGCGGGGGAGCTGTTTTTT.

This sequence joins TRBV29-1 and TRBJ2-3, with TRBD2 as a possible D gene (5 bases). Germline loops: CDR1 SQVTM, CDR2 ANQGSEA. V was pared by 5 bases and J by 0 bases, with 12 bases between. This CDR3 is built from 14 residues. This chain's CDR3 is CSVYGRASTDTQYF. CDR3 nucleotide sequence: TGCAGCGTTTACGGGCGGGCTAGCACAGATACGCAGTATTTT.

This chain connects TRBV9 to TRBJ2-2; 11 bases align to TRBD2. CDR3 length: 17 residues. The germline gives CDR1 SGDLS, CDR2 YYNGEE. The junction had 5 bases not matched to a gene; V was cut back by 0 bases and J by 4 bases. The CDR3 loop reads CASSVGRLAGGTGELFF. The CDR3 DNA is TGTGCCAGCAGCGTAGGTCGGCTAGCGGGGGGCACCGGGGAGCTGTTTTTT.

CDR3 in amino acids: CASRTGTSGYEQYF. The CDR3 region has the DNA TGTGCCAGCAGGACCGGGACTAGCGGTTACGAGCAGTACTTC. The V and J genes are TRBV7-2 and TRBJ2-7; 11 bases match TRBD2. Germline values: CDR1 SGHTA, CDR2 FQGNSA. Unmatched junction bases numbered 5, after V lost 6 bases and J lost 4 bases. CDR3 length equals 14 residues. The complete variable domain, with remaining parts taken from reference TRBV7-2 and TRBJ2-7, reads GAGVSQSPSNKVTEKGKDVELRCDPISGHTALYWYRQSLGQGLEFLIYFQGNSAPDKSGLPSDRFSAERTGGSVSTLTIQRTQQEDSAVYLCASRTGTSGYEQYFGPGTRLTVT.

This chain connects TRBV6-4 to TRBJ1-3, with TRBD1 matching over 11 bases. Germline lookup yields CDR1 MRHNA and CDR2 SNTAGT. The V and J ends lost 6 bases and 4 bases, in that order; junction bases with no gene match: 5. This CDR3 is built from 15 residues. The chain's CDR3 is CASSHRDRGGNTIYF. The DNA for the CDR3 is TGTGCCAGCAGCCACCGGGACAGGGGGGGAAACACCATATATTTT.

The V call is TRBV5-6, the J call TRBJ2-7; D uncertain. The CDR3 loop spans 13 amino acids. The V gene's germline CDR1 is SGHDT and CDR2 YYEEEE. Trimming removed 4 bases at V and 1 base at J, with 9 bases between. The CDR3 DNA follows: TGTGCCAGCAGCCTCCGTCTATCCTACGAGCAGTACTTC. This sequence encodes CASSLRLSYEQYF.

V gene TRBV6-5 combines with J gene TRBJ2-7; possible D gene TRBD2, 6 bases. CDR1 is MNHEY, CDR2 SVGAGI, per germline. This CDR3 has 13 amino acids. V lost 2 bases and J 2 bases, leaving 7 bases between the germline ends. The CDR3: CASSYGGTYEQYF. The CDR3 DNA sequence: TGTGCCAGCAGTTACGGGGGGACCTACGAGCAGTACTTC.

On this clone itself: With a far larger clone one base away, a read error is the likely cause. This chain connects TRBV4-1 to TRBJ2-1; D is undetermined. V shed 1 base and J shed 1 base, with 8 bases lying between them. CDR3 length equals 15 residues. From germline, CDR1 is MGHRA and CDR2 YSYEKL. The CDR3 DNA reads as TGCGCCAGCAGCCAAGGGGCTGCATCCTACAATGAGCAGTTCTTC. As protein: CASSQGAASYNEQFF.

The chain couples TRBV7-2 to TRBJ1-1; 7 nucleotides agree with TRBD1. The CDR3 has 15 amino acids. V shed 3 bases, J shed 1 base, and the junction held 5 bases outside the gene matches. In germline, CDR1 is SGHTA, CDR2 FQGNSA. CDR3 sequence: CASSFGQAGNTEAFF. For the CDR3, the DNA is TGTGCCAGCAGCTTCGGACAGGCAGGGAACACTGAAGCTTTCTTT.

The CDR3 spells CASQQAPLSEQYF. The CDR3 nucleotides are TGTGCCAGCCAACAGGCGCCCCTTTCCGAGCAGTACTTC. The genes are TRBV5-4 and TRBJ2-7, with D perhaps matching TRBD1 (5 bases). The CDR3 consists of 13 residues. Germline loops: CDR1 SGHNT, CDR2 YYREEE (reference sequence). Trimming removed 7 bases from V and 6 bases from J, with 17 bases in between.

The chain has TRBV28 and TRBJ1-5; 7 bases line up with TRBD1. V shed 5 bases, J shed 2 bases, and the junction held 3 bases outside the gene matches. CDR1 is MDHEN, CDR2 SYDVKM, per germline. This CDR3 is 14 amino acids long. CDR3 sequence reads: CASSRDSGNQPQHF. For the CDR3, the DNA is TGTGCCAGCAGTCGGGACAGCGGCAATCAGCCCCAGCATTTT.

J is TRBJ2-7 and V is TRBV19; D not resolved. Germline CDR1 is LNHDA and CDR2 is SQIVND (reference sequence). Trimming stripped 5 bases from V and 5 bases from J, with 19 bases between. This CDR3 is 15 amino acids long. In DNA, the CDR3 is TGTGCCAGTAGTCCCTCACGAGAGTGGCTAGACGAGCAGTACTTC. This sequence encodes CASSPSREWLDEQYF.

V is TRBV19 and J is TRBJ2-5; 12 nucleotides align to TRBD2. CDR1 and CDR2 (germline): LNHDA, SQIVND (reference sequence). This CDR3 has 16 amino acids. V dropped 6 bases and J dropped 5; count of bases not matched to a gene: 10. DNA for the CDR3: TGTGCCAGTAGCACGTCACTAGCGGGAGGCGTGGAGACCCAGTACTTC. Amino acid sequence: CASSTSLAGGVETQYF.

This chain links TRBV10-3 with TRBJ2-1; 8 bases agree with TRBD1. The CDR3 covers 13 residues. V shed 8 bases, J shed 5 bases, and the junction held 5 bases outside the gene matches. In germline, CDR1 is ENHRY, CDR2 SYGVKD. CDR3 in amino acids: CAISRDRNNEQFF. CDR3 nucleotides: TGTGCCATCTCCCGGGACAGGAACAATGAGCAGTTCTTC.

The chain carries TRBV11-3 and TRBJ2-1; possibly TRBD1 for D (6 bases). This CDR3 spans 12 amino acids. V was trimmed by 0 bases and J by 10 bases, leaving 7 bases between them. In germline, CDR1 is SGHNT, CDR2 YENEEA. CDR3 DNA: TGTGCCAGCAGCTTAGAGGGGGCCGAGCAGTTCTTC. This encodes CASSLEGAEQFF.

The chain joins TRBV7-2 to TRBJ2-7; 14 positions agree with TRBD2. This CDR3 spans 17 amino acids. V trimming: 1 base; J trimming: 5 bases; junction bases outside the gene matches: 7. Germline loops: CDR1 SGHTA, CDR2 FQGNSA. The CDR3 nucleotides are TGTGCCAGCAGCTTAGTAGGGACTAGCGGGAGTAGGAACGAGCAGTACTTC. This translates into CASSLVGTSGSRNEQYF.

The rearrangement uses TRBV30 and TRBJ2-1; 8 bases match TRBD2. The V segment lost 3 bases and the J segment 3 bases; nucleotides outside the gene matches: 1. This CDR3 has 13 amino acids. Germline CDR1 GTSNPN, CDR2 SVGIG (reference sequence). The CDR3 here is CAWRGLVYNEQFF. CDR3 DNA: TGTGCCTGGAGGGGACTAGTCTACAATGAGCAGTTCTTC. Looking up the rest from reference TRBV30 and TRBJ2-1 gives the full variable domain: SQTIHQWPATLVQPVGSPLSLECTVEGTSNPNLYWYRQAAGRGLQLLFYSVGIGQISSEVPQNLSASRPQDRQFILSSKKLLLSDSGFYLCAWRGLVYNEQFFGPGTRLTVL.

The V and J genes are TRBV7-9 and TRBJ2-3; 15 bases map to TRBD2. This CDR3 has 16 residues. With V trimmed by 5 bases and J by 4 bases, 4 bases remained unmatched. Germline values: CDR1 SEHNR, CDR2 FQNEAQ (reference sequence). CDR3 loop: CASSPGLAGGADTQYF. The DNA of the CDR3 is TGTGCCAGCAGCCCGGGACTAGCGGGAGGTGCAGATACGCAGTATTTT.

V usage is TRBV6-5 and J usage is TRBJ1-5, with 7 bases identical to TRBD1. The CDR3 is made up of 15 amino acids. Germline-derived CDR1 and CDR2 are MNHEY and SVGAGI. With 6 bases clipped from V and 4 bases from J, the junction kept 9 bases outside the gene matches. This chain's CDR3 is CASSPGTDLNQPQHF. The DNA for the CDR3 is TGTGCCAGCAGCCCCGGGACAGACTTGAATCAGCCCCAGCATTTT.